This is a list of T cell receptor beta chains from one sample in a study of T cell repertoires in cytomegalovirus infection. TCRdb re-called the reads through MiXCR, storing one row per CDR3 protein. The sample has a few hundred thousand distinct CDR3 sequences, about a sixth seen once. The sequenced sample was CD8+ T cells from PBMCs. These TCRs come from a human donor in good health (CMV status not recorded). Some clones in this sample may be carry-over from other donors' samples. Both conserved end residues are part of each CDR3. A D gene is named only where the DNA matches it firmly. Not all rows give a size; the values are once, few, many and, for expanded clones, a class.

j_gene | d_gene | abundance | v_gene | CDR3nt | CDR3aa
TRBJ2-7 | NA | once | TRBV7-2 | TGTGCCAGCAGCCAAAGAGGGGACTCCGGCTACGAGCAGTACTTC | CASSQRGDSGYEQYF
TRBJ1-1 | NA | many | TRBV20-1 | TGCAGTGCTAGAGGTGGGTGGTCCCCTGAAGCTTTCTTT | CSARGGWSPEAFF
TRBJ1-6 | NA | NA | TRBV12-3/TRBV12-4 | TGTGCCAGCAGTTTAGGTTCAGGGGTGAGTTCACCCCTCCACTTT | CASSLGSGVSSPLHF
TRBJ2-3 | TRBD1 | NA | TRBV6-1 | TGTGCCAGCAGTCCACCAGGGACAGGGAGAATAGATACGCAGTATTTT | CASSPPGTGRIDTQYF
TRBJ2-1 | TRBD2 | NA | TRBV27 | TGTGCCAGCAGTCCCGGGACTAGCGCATACAATGAGCAGTTCTTC | CASSPGTSAYNEQFF
TRBJ1-5 | NA | NA | TRBV28 | TGTGCCAGCAGTGCCGGTGGGACCAATCAGCCCCAGCATTTT | CASSAGGTNQPQHF
TRBJ2-7 | NA | NA | TRBV5-1 | TGCGCCAGCAGCCCTTACGACCGGGCCGGCGAGTACGAGCAGTACTTC | CASSPYDRAGEYEQYF
TRBJ1-2 | NA | many | TRBV12-3/TRBV12-4 | TGTGCCAGCAGGCGGGGACCCTATGGCTACACCTTC | CASRRGPYGYTF
TRBJ2-3 | NA | NA | TRBV4-1 | TGCGCCAGCAGCCAAGTAACCGATACGCAGTATTTT | CASSQVTDTQYF
TRBJ1-1 | NA | NA | TRBV7-9 | TGTGCCAGCAGCTTGCCGCCCCGGGACATCGGAAGGGAAGCTTTCTTT | CASSLPPRDIGREAFF
TRBJ2-2 | TRBD1 | NA | TRBV7-9 | TGTGCCAGCAGTCCTAAGGGGGCAGGGCCGAACACCGGGGAGCTGTTTTTT | CASSPKGAGPNTGELFF
TRBJ1-4 | NA | few | TRBV29-1 | TGCAGCGTTGAGGGCTGGGACAAGGAAAAACTGTTTTTT | CSVEGWDKEKLFF
TRBJ1-1 | NA | many | TRBV7-8 | TGTGCCAGCGGCACAGCGAACACTGAAGCTTTCTTT | CASGTANTEAFF
TRBJ2-1 | NA | NA | TRBV28 | TGTGCCAGCAGTTTATCGGGGGCGCTTTACAATGAGCAGTTCTTC | CASSLSGALYNEQFF
TRBJ2-2 | TRBD2 | NA | TRBV7-9 | TGTGCCAGCAGCGCGGGACTAGCGGGGTACACCGGGGAGCTGTTTTTT | CASSAGLAGYTGELFF
TRBJ2-4 | NA | few | TRBV27 | TGTGCCAGCACCTCATACGCTCTACGTACCAACATTCAGTACTTC | CASTSYALRTNIQYF
TRBJ1-4 | NA | few | TRBV4-1 | TGCGCCAGCAGCCAAGAAATAGGGGAGGACGAAAAACTGTTTTTT | CASSQEIGEDEKLFF